Each of the 29 T cell receptor beta chains below was sequenced from the same sample in a study of blood T cell repertoires in COVID-19. The assay was immunoSEQ multiplex PCR, and TCRdb's table has in-frame clones only and misses some. The sample lists over 450,000 clones; 89% were seen once. Sequencing was done on a sample of peripheral blood. All receptors derive from a man younger than 30 with COVID-19, enrolled during active disease.

The chain links TRBV5-1 to TRBJ2-4; tentative D call: TRBD1 (6 bases). The germline V and J ends were trimmed by 4 bases and 7 bases, with 18 bases remaining between them. The CDR3 extends over 15 amino acids. The germline V gene encodes CDR1 SGHRS and CDR2 YFSETQ. This CDR3 is CASSPGTIPNNIQYF. CDR3 DNA: TGCGCCAGCAGCCCCGGGACAATACCAAATAACATTCAGTACTTC.

The V gene is TRBV11-2, the J gene TRBJ2-1; perhaps TRBD2 as D (5 bases). The CDR3 length is 16 residues. V was trimmed by 4 bases and J by 3 bases, leaving 16 bases between them. CDR1 is SGHAT, CDR2 FQNNGV, per germline. CDR3 coding DNA: TGTGCCAGCAGCTATGAGAGAGGGCTTTACTACAATGAGCAGTTCTTC. Encoded protein: CASSYERGLYYNEQFF. The full variable domain, in which reference TRBV11-2 and TRBJ2-1 provide the parts outside the CDR3, is EAGVAQSPRYKIIEKRQSVAFWCNPISGHATLYWYQQILGQGPKLLIQFQNNGVVDDSQLPKDRFSAERLKGVDSTLKIQPAKLEDSAVYLCASSYERGLYYNEQFFGPGTRLTVL.

V and J are TRBV18 and TRBJ2-3; 10 nucleotides agree with TRBD2. The junction had 9 bases not matched to a gene; V was cut back by 2 bases and J by 4 bases. CDR1 and CDR2 (germline): KGHSH, LQKENI. CDR3 size: 17 residues. The chain's CDR3 is CASSPKSGGAPADTQYF. The CDR3 DNA reads TGTGCCAGCTCACCAAAAAGCGGGGGGGCCCCCGCAGATACGCAGTATTTT.

This chain joins TRBV6-7 and TRBJ2-7, with D perhaps TRBD1 (6 bases). TRBV6-7 counts as an open reading frame of uncertain function. The V end was cut by 8 bases, the J end by 3 bases, with 17 bases between. The CDR3 has 14 amino acids. The CDR3 sequence is CASLLTQGRYEQYF. The CDR3 DNA sequence: TGTGCCAGCCTTCTCACCCAGGGGCGCTACGAGCAGTACTTC.

The chain links TRBV24-1 to TRBJ2-6; possible D gene TRBD2, 5 bases. The CDR3 contains 16 residues. V gave up 1 base and J gave up 3 bases, with 9 bases separating them. Per germline, CDR1 KGHDR and CDR2 SFDVKD. In DNA, the CDR3 is TGTGCCACCAGTGATTTTGGCCGGGGTGGGGCCAACGTCCTGACTTTC. It translates to CATSDFGRGGANVLTF.

On this clone: Additional DNA sequences in this sample encode the identical CDR3. The V gene is TRBV19, the J gene TRBJ1-5, with D unclear. Trimming took off 1 base at V and 6 bases at J, with 10 bases between the two ends. The CDR3 sequence is 14 residues long. Germline V lookup: CDR1 LNHDA, CDR2 SQIVND (reference sequence). The CDR3 loop is CASSIGTGSQPQHF. DNA of the CDR3: TGTGCCAGTAGTATAGGTACGGGGTCTCAGCCCCAGCATTTT.

This clone is a singleton in its sample. This sequence joins TRBV25-1 and TRBJ2-6; 7 bases line up with TRBD1. CDR1 is MGHDK, CDR2 SYGVNS, per germline. With V trimmed by 4 bases and J by 1 base, 7 bases remained unmatched. This CDR3 has 17 amino acids. Here the CDR3 reads CASSGKRGPSGANVLTF. The CDR3 DNA sequence: TGTGCCAGCAGTGGCAAGAGGGGGCCTTCTGGGGCCAACGTCCTGACTTTC. Complete variable domain (other parts from reference TRBV25-1 and TRBJ2-6): EADIYQTPRYLVIGTGKKITLECSQTMGHDKMYWYQQDPGMELHLIHYSYGVNSTEKGDLSSESTVSRIRTEHFPLTLESARPSHTSQYLCASSGKRGPSGANVLTFGAGSRLTVL.

V and J are TRBV4-1 and TRBJ1-1, with D possibly being TRBD1 (5 bases). The CDR3 spans 16 residues. Germline CDR1 and CDR2: MGHRA and YSYEKL. The germline V and J ends were trimmed by 0 bases and 5 bases, with 16 bases remaining between them. In DNA form, the CDR3 reads TGCGCCAGCAGCCAAGAGGGGGGGGGTCTTTGGACTGAAGCTTTCTTT. Protein sequence: CASSQEGGGLWTEAFF.

V gene TRBV5-4 combines with J gene TRBJ2-5, with 9 nucleotides matching TRBD1. The CDR3 is 15 residues long. V gave up 4 bases and J gave up 5 bases; unmatched junction bases: 9. Germline CDR1 SGHNT, CDR2 YYREEE (reference sequence). CDR3 protein: CASSGRDRVGETQYF. The CDR3 nucleotides read TGTGCCAGCAGCGGCCGGGACAGGGTAGGGGAGACCCAGTACTTC.

The gene calls are TRBV24-1 and TRBJ2-7, with 8 bases fitting TRBD1. CDR1 KGHDR and CDR2 SFDVKD come from the germline V gene. J gave up 4 bases and V 3 bases, and 10 bases lay outside the gene matches. The CDR3 loop spans 16 amino acids. CDR3 DNA: TGTGCCACCAGTGATGAAACCGGGACAGGATTTTACGAGCAGTACTTC. Its protein is CATSDETGTGFYEQYF.

The gene calls are TRBV5-1 and TRBJ2-1; TRBD1 agrees at 9 bases. Trimming removed 6 bases from V and 1 base from J; junction bases left unmatched: 5. Germline V gene lookup returns CDR1 SGHRS and CDR2 YFSETQ. The CDR3 spans 15 residues. The CDR3 nucleotides are TGCGCCAGCAACCCCGGGACAGGGTCCTACAATGAGCAGTTCTTC. Its translation is CASNPGTGSYNEQFF.

The gene calls are TRBV29-1 and TRBJ1-2; the D gene is possibly TRBD1 (5 bases). The CDR3 runs 14 residues. With 7 bases removed from V and 0 bases from J, the gap between germline ends came to 15 bases. The germline V gene encodes CDR1 SQVTM and CDR2 ANQGSEA. The CDR3 nucleotides read TGCAGCGCGCGCCTTCAGGGAACTAACTATGGCTACACCTTC. This encodes CSARLQGTNYGYTF.

This chain joins TRBV30 and TRBJ1-2, with a weak D call TRBD1 (6 bases). Per the germline V gene, CDR1 is GTSNPN and CDR2 is SVGIG (reference sequence). The CDR3 is 14 amino acids. Trimming took off 6 bases at V and 5 bases at J, with 19 bases between the two ends. CDR3: CACSLMGARYGYTF. The DNA for the CDR3 is TGTGCCTGCTCGTTAATGGGGGCTCGATATGGCTACACCTTC.

The genes are TRBV18 and TRBJ1-2; 7 nucleotides align to TRBD1. The ends lost 3 bases at V and 2 bases at J; junction bases unmatched: 3. The CDR3 is 14 amino acids. The germline gives CDR1 KGHSH, CDR2 LQKENI. The CDR3 spells CASSPGTVNYGYTF. CDR3 coding DNA: TGTGCCAGCTCACCCGGGACAGTGAACTATGGCTACACCTTC.

The rearrangement links TRBV5-6 to TRBJ2-1; weak D call: TRBD2 (6 bases). V shed 0 bases and J shed 5 bases, with 15 bases lying between them. CDR1 and CDR2 from the germline V gene are SGHDT and YYEEEE. CDR3 length: 16 amino acids. As DNA, the CDR3 is TGTGCCAGCAGCTTGGCGCGGCTAGCGACCCACAATGAGCAGTTCTTC. It codes for CASSLARLATHNEQFF.

The CDR3, as DNA: TGTGCCAGCAGTTACGGGGGGACAGGGGGTAGGGCCCTCCACTTT. Its protein is CASSYGGTGGRALHF. This sequence joins TRBV6-5 and TRBJ1-6, with TRBD1 identical over 11 bases. Germline CDR1 is MNHEY and CDR2 is SVGAGI. CDR3 length equals 15 residues. The ends lost 2 bases at V and 14 bases at J; junction bases unmatched: 8.

The table lists this clone with a few counts. The chain joins TRBV5-6 to TRBJ1-6; the match to TRBD1 covers 7 bases. There are 14 residues in the CDR3. Trimming removed 5 bases from V and 9 bases from J; junction bases left unmatched: 8. Germline CDR1 is SGHDT and CDR2 is YYEEEE. The CDR3 DNA sequence: TGTGCCAGCAGTTATGGACAGGCGGGTTCACCCCTCCACTTT. Translated, it gives CASSYGQAGSPLHF.

The chain is built from TRBV9 and TRBJ2-3, with a tentative D call TRBD2 (5 bases). V gave up 0 bases and J gave up 6 bases, with 8 bases separating them. This CDR3 region has 13 residues. In germline, CDR1 is SGDLS, CDR2 YYNGEE. CDR3 sequence reads: CASSVGTFDTQYF. Written as DNA, the CDR3 is TGTGCCAGCAGCGTAGGGACTTTTGATACGCAGTATTTT.

The V gene is TRBV12-3 or TRBV12-4, the J gene TRBJ2-7; 9 positions agree with TRBD2. This CDR3 has 13 amino acids. Unmatched junction bases numbered 3, after V lost 5 bases and J lost 4 bases. CDR3 in DNA: TGTGCCAGCAGTCGGACTAGCGCGTACGAGCAGTACTTC. Protein product: CASSRTSAYEQYF.

This clone appeared once. The chain couples TRBV6-4 to TRBJ1-2, with TRBD1 matching over 10 bases. The V segment lost 2 bases and the J segment 6 bases; nucleotides outside the gene matches: 6. There are 15 residues in the CDR3. The germline gives CDR1 MRHNA, CDR2 SNTAGT. CDR3 sequence reads: CASSDQTGTGDGYTF. The CDR3 nucleotides are TGTGCCAGCAGTGACCAAACCGGGACAGGGGATGGCTACACCTTC.

This chain joins TRBV2 and TRBJ2-1, with TRBD2 identical over 10 bases. The CDR3 is 17 amino acids. V lost 6 bases and J lost 7; bases outside the gene matches: 15. The germline CDR1 and CDR2 sequences are SNHLY and FYNNEI. CDR3 region: CASSRDLIAGGFNEQFF. DNA of the CDR3: TGTGCCAGCAGCCGAGACCTAATAGCGGGAGGATTTAATGAGCAGTTCTTC.

This chain uses TRBV5-6 with TRBJ2-1, with 10 bases fitting TRBD2. CDR3 length equals 15 residues. With 2 bases clipped from V and 5 bases from J, the junction kept 4 bases outside the gene matches. The germline gives CDR1 SGHDT, CDR2 YYEEEE. CDR3 sequence reads: CASSFWTSGNNEQFF. CDR3 DNA sequence: TGTGCCAGCAGCTTTTGGACTAGCGGAAACAATGAGCAGTTCTTC.

This clone was recorded once. Here the CDR3 reads CASSSRDRGEGNTEAFF. The CDR3 DNA sequence: TGTGCCAGCAGTTCCCGGGACAGAGGAGAGGGCAACACTGAAGCTTTCTTT. The chain combines TRBV3-1 (or the pseudogene TRBV3-2) with TRBJ1-1; 7 bases line up with TRBD1. CDR3 size: 17 residues. After removal of 6 bases from V and 2 bases from J, the junction contained 15 bases not matched to a gene. From germline, CDR1 is LGHDT and CDR2 YNNKEL (reference sequence).

The V and J genes are TRBV9 and TRBJ2-1; 8 nucleotides line up with TRBD2. Germline V gene sequence: CDR1 SGDLS, CDR2 YYNGEE. The CDR3 totals 17 residues. J gave up 7 bases and V 1 base, and 13 bases lay outside the gene matches. Written as DNA, the CDR3 is TGTGCCAGCAGCGTATCCCCGAATAGCGGGATGGTGAATGAGCAGTTCTTC. As protein: CASSVSPNSGMVNEQFF.

The CDR3 DNA reads TGTGCCAGCAGTTTACAGGGGGGTGAGGAAAAACTGTTTTTT. Translated, it gives CASSLQGGEEKLFF. The chain is built from TRBV25-1 and TRBJ1-4, with 8 bases aligning to TRBD1. V lost 5 bases and J lost 8; bases outside the gene matches: 7. The CDR3 is 14 amino acids. CDR1 is MGHDK and CDR2 is SYGVNS in the germline V gene.

The chain combines TRBV27 with TRBJ2-4; D is uncertain. Trimming removed 3 bases from V and 0 bases from J, with 18 bases in between. Looked up from germline, CDR1 is MNHEY and CDR2 is SMNVEV (reference sequence). This CDR3 has 18 residues. CDR3 bases: TGTGCCAGCAGTTTTTCCACCCCTTCAGTTCTAGCCAAAAACATTCAGTACTTC. This gives the protein CASSFSTPSVLAKNIQYF.

J is TRBJ1-1 and V is TRBV2; D is possibly TRBD1 (5 bases). In germline, CDR1 is SNHLY, CDR2 FYNNEI. The CDR3 runs to 14 residues. Deletions cut 3 bases from V and 5 bases from J, with 13 bases between. The CDR3 region is CASSDLWGGTEAFF. The CDR3 coding sequence is TGTGCCAGCAGTGATCTATGGGGGGGAACTGAAGCTTTCTTT.

The chain employs TRBV5-1 and TRBJ2-7; 9 bases line up with TRBD2. The CDR3 covers 15 residues. The trim removed 0 bases at V and 5 bases at J, leaving 6 bases unmatched. Per germline, CDR1 SGHRS and CDR2 YFSETQ. The CDR3 DNA reads TGCGCCAGCAGCTTGGATGGCGGGAGGGCCGACGAGCAGTACTTC. Its translation: CASSLDGGRADEQYF.

The rearrangement links TRBV5-4 to TRBJ2-7; 9 bases agree with TRBD2. This CDR3 is 15 amino acids long. Per germline, CDR1 SGHNT and CDR2 YYREEE (reference sequence). V was pared by 0 bases and J by 5 bases, with 6 bases of the junction left unmatched. CDR3 sequence reads: CASSLVAGDSDEQYF. The DNA for the CDR3 is TGTGCCAGCAGCTTGGTAGCGGGAGATTCCGACGAGCAGTACTTC. Drawing the rest from reference TRBV5-4 and TRBJ2-7, the complete variable domain is ETGVTQSPTHLIKTRGQQVTLRCSSQSGHNTVSWYQQALGQGPQFIFQYYREEENGRGNFPPRFSGLQFPNYSSELNVNALELDDSALYLCASSLVAGDSDEQYFGPGTRLTVT.